This T cell receptor beta chain was found in a study of T cells in Graves' hyperthyroidism and ophthalmopathy. Germline V gene data show CDR1 as SGHRS and CDR2 as YFSETQ. This CDR3 has 13 residues. The V end was cut by 4 bases, the J end by 2 bases, with 10 bases between. Researchers amplified the TCR beta CDR3 regions from RNA transcripts. An initial round of RT-PCR targeting the TCR CDR3 relied on the HTBI primer set. A single record per CDR3 protein comes from TCRdb applying MiXCR to the multiplex PCR reads. Counted here are around 340,000 distinct CDR3 sequences, over 20% occurring once; the ten biggest clones make up 50%.

The source material was blood. The source is a woman between 50 and 59 years old with Graves' hyperthyroidism. This rearrangement joins TRBV5-1 to TRBJ2-7; D is ambiguous. CDR3 DNA: TGCGCCAGCAGCCCTAACCCTACCTACGAGCAGTACTTC. This encodes CASSPNPTYEQYF.